Listed here are 27 T cell receptor beta chains from one sample, sequenced in a study of Graves' ophthalmopathy and Graves' hyperthyroidism. The study amplified TCR beta CDR3 regions using RNA transcripts. First-round RT-PCR with HTBI primers preceded a second-round multiplex PCR. TCRdb processed the multiplex PCR reads anew with MiXCR; each CDR3 protein has one entry. Of 500,000 to 700,000 distinct CDR3 sequences in the sample, over 20% were seen once. The specimen was peripheral blood. Source of these receptors: a woman aged 18-30 years with stable Graves' hyperthyroidism. Some clones in this sample may be carry-over from other donors' samples.

This clonotype was observed at least ten times. This chain uses TRBV3-1 with TRBJ1-5; D may be TRBD1 (5 bases). The CDR3 extends over 15 amino acids. Germline V CDR1 and CDR2: LGHDT, YNNKEL (reference sequence). Trimming took off 5 bases at V and 7 bases at J, with 18 bases between the two ends. This CDR3 is CASSSVKEGHQPQHF. Written as DNA, the CDR3 is TGTGCCAGCAGCTCAGTAAAGGAGGGGCACCAGCCCCAGCATTTT.

This clonotype has a handful of counts. The chain carries TRBV6-1 and TRBJ1-2; D remains ambiguous. The CDR3 is made up of 11 amino acids. Germline CDR1 and CDR2: MNHNS and SASEGT. V was clipped by 8 bases and J by 12 bases, with 16 bases between them. The CDR3 region has the DNA TGTGCCAGCTCCCTTTCGGGGTTTAACACCTTC. Amino acid sequence: CASSLSGFNTF.

A note on this clonotype: At one of its ends the junction is not consistent with the germline gene, which may arise from a read error. The chain uses TRBV24-1 and TRBJ2-5; 11 bases agree with TRBD2. Germline CDR1 reads KGHDR; CDR2 reads SFDVKD. The CDR3 is made up of 15 amino acids. CDR3 bases: TGTGCCAGCAGTGAACTAGCGGGGGCCCAAGAGACCCAGTACTTC. It codes for CASSELAGAQETQYF.

This clonotype was counted ten times or more. Here the CDR3 omits its conserved ending phenylalanine or tryptophan, so a read error is the likely source. The DNA is left out, because the CDR3 cannot be placed on it with certainty; the CDR3 is given as TCRdb lists it. V gene TRBV3-1 combines with J gene TRBJ2-7. The CDR3 numbers 8 amino acids, ends counted. Germline assignment: CDR1 LGHDT and CDR2 YNNKEL (reference sequence). The CDR3 is CASSQEDL.

This chain joins TRBV3-1 and TRBJ2-5, with TRBD2 matching 9 bases. V gave up 4 bases and J gave up 5 bases; unmatched junction bases: 8. From germline, CDR1 is LGHDT and CDR2 YNNKEL (reference sequence). The CDR3 has 15 amino acids. In DNA, the CDR3 is TGTGCCAGCAGCCCCGAGATAGCGGGAGCTGAGACCCAGTACTTC. This gives the protein CASSPEIAGAETQYF.

The chain is built from TRBV12-3 or TRBV12-4 and TRBJ2-5; TRBD1 or TRBD2 may be the D gene (6 bases each). V lost 5 bases to trimming and J lost 5 bases, with 21 bases between them. The CDR3 contains 16 residues. The CDR3 loop reads CASSGGPGPQGETQYF. CDR3 nucleotide sequence: TGTGCCAGCAGTGGGGGGCCAGGCCCTCAGGGGGAGACCCAGTACTTC.

J is TRBJ1-5 and V is TRBV6-4; D call uncertain. CDR1 is MRHNA, CDR2 SNTAGT, per germline. The CDR3 has 12 amino acids. V lost 5 bases and J lost 10, with 12 bases in between. The CDR3 loop reads CASSSGVGPQHF. The DNA of the CDR3 is TGTGCCAGCAGTTCCGGTGTTGGTCCCCAGCATTTT.

This clonotype was seen ten or more times. The rearrangement links TRBV3-1 to TRBJ1-2, with a weak D call TRBD1 (6 bases). CDR1 and CDR2 from the germline V gene are LGHDT and YNNKEL (reference sequence). This CDR3 comprises 13 residues. V shed 4 bases and J shed 4 bases, with 10 bases lying between them. The CDR3 nucleotides read TGTGCCAGCAGCCCCCAGGGGACCTATGGCTACACCTTC. It encodes CASSPQGTYGYTF.

This clonotype was recorded many times. The chain uses TRBV19 and TRBJ2-7, with a tentative D call TRBD1 (6 bases). Germline V gives CDR1 LNHDA, CDR2 SQIVND (reference sequence). Trimming removed 2 bases from V and 0 bases from J, with 8 bases in between. This CDR3 region has 14 residues. CDR3 region: CASSIRDNSYEQYF. The CDR3, as DNA: TGTGCCAGTAGTATACGGGACAACTCCTACGAGCAGTACTTC.

This rearrangement joins TRBV2 to TRBJ2-5, with TRBD1 identical over 9 bases. Germline loops: CDR1 SNHLY, CDR2 FYNNEI. The junction had 4 bases not matched to a gene; V was cut back by 11 bases and J by 6 bases. The CDR3 runs 11 residues. The CDR3 nucleotides are TGTGCCGTACAGGGGGCAAAGACCCAGTACTTC. It codes for CAVQGAKTQYF.

This clonotype was detected many times. The chain combines TRBV13 with TRBJ2-7, with 8 bases aligning to TRBD1. Trimming at V came to 5 bases and at J to 6 bases, leaving 6 bases not matched to a gene. CDR3 length: 13 residues. Germline CDR1 and CDR2: PRHDT and FYEKMQ (reference sequence). The CDR3 is CASSRGTGREQYF. DNA for the CDR3: TGTGCCAGCAGCCGGGGGACAGGACGCGAGCAGTACTTC.

This clonotype occurred many times. The chain links TRBV28 to TRBJ2-2; D perhaps matches TRBD2 (6 bases). Trimming removed 6 bases from V and 1 base from J, with 12 bases in between. The CDR3 is made up of 15 amino acids. Germline V CDR1 and CDR2: MDHEN, SYDVKM. Here the CDR3 reads CASSLGGVNTGELFF. The CDR3 nucleotides read TGTGCCAGCAGCCTCGGAGGGGTGAACACCGGGGAGCTGTTTTTT.

This clonotype was counted many times. The genes are TRBV30 and TRBJ1-1; 7 nucleotides agree with TRBD1. V shed 7 bases and J 0 bases; nucleotides not matched to a gene: 8. CDR3 length: 14 residues. The germline CDR1 and CDR2 sequences are GTSNPN and SVGIG (reference sequence). As DNA, the CDR3 is TGTGCCTTCACACAGGGGCCAATGAACACTGAAGCTTTCTTT. Its protein product is CAFTQGPMNTEAFF.

This clonotype was counted a few times. The V call is TRBV30, the J call TRBJ2-7, with a possible D match to TRBD2 (6 bases). Germline V gene sequence: CDR1 GTSNPN, CDR2 SVGIG (reference sequence). This CDR3 is 14 amino acids long. Trimming removed 3 bases at V and 6 bases at J, with 18 bases between. The CDR3 coding sequence is TGTGCCTGGAGCATAGGGGCTAGCGCGGGCGAGCAGTACTTC. The encoded protein is CAWSIGASAGEQYF. Complete variable domain (other parts from reference TRBV30 and TRBJ2-7): SQTIHQWPATLVQPVGSPLSLECTVEGTSNPNLYWYRQAAGRGLQLLFYSVGIGQISSEVPQNLSASRPQDRQFILSSKKLLLSDSGFYLCAWSIGASAGEQYFGPGTRLTVT.

The gene calls are TRBV6-1 and TRBJ2-7; either TRBD1 or TRBD2 may fit D (5 bases each). Trimming stripped 3 bases from V and 2 bases from J, with 11 bases between. In germline, CDR1 is MNHNS, CDR2 SASEGT. CDR3 length: 14 residues. CDR3 amino acids: CASSDGDGPYEQYF. Written as DNA, the CDR3 is TGTGCCAGCAGTGATGGGGACGGGCCCTACGAGCAGTACTTC.

This clonotype was found many times. This sequence joins TRBV10-3 and TRBJ1-5; D is perhaps TRBD1 (6 bases). This CDR3 contains 14 residues. Trimming stripped 4 bases from V and 5 bases from J, with 12 bases between. Per germline, CDR1 ENHRY and CDR2 SYGVKD. The CDR3 region has the DNA TGTGCCATCAGTGTCTCAGGGGTAGATCAGCCCCAGCATTTT. Translation gives CAISVSGVDQPQHF.

The chain recombines TRBV20-1 with TRBJ2-7; no firm D call. The CDR3 runs to 14 residues. CDR1 is DFQATT and CDR2 is SNEGSKA in the germline V gene (reference sequence). Trimming cost V 0 bases and J 2 bases, with 11 bases left between them. CDR3 DNA: TGCAGTGCTAGAGATCCCCGACGAGCCTACGAGCAGTACTTC. Translated, it gives CSARDPRRAYEQYF.

This clonotype was seen repeatedly, ten times or more. This chain connects TRBV6-1 to TRBJ2-7; unclear D gene. Germline V gene sequence: CDR1 MNHNS, CDR2 SASEGT. This CDR3 is built from 16 residues. Trimming removed 6 bases from V and 2 bases from J, with 20 bases in between. CDR3 sequence: CASRLGVASETYEQYF. Written as DNA, the CDR3 is TGTGCCAGCAGGCTTGGGGTCGCGTCAGAAACCTACGAGCAGTACTTC.

The sample holds many counts of this clonotype. The rearrangement links TRBV11-2 to TRBJ1-3; 12 nucleotides match TRBD1. J gave up 8 bases and V 3 bases, and 5 bases lay outside the gene matches. This CDR3 is built from 15 residues. The germline V gene has CDR1 SGHAT and CDR2 FQNNGV. CDR3 nucleotide sequence: TGTGCCAGCAGCTTCAGGGGACAGGGGGCATACACCATATATTTT. Protein: CASSFRGQGAYTIYF.

This clonotype was seen repeatedly, ten times or more. This sequence joins TRBV29-1 and TRBJ1-1, with D possibly being TRBD1 (5 bases). Trimming took 4 bases from V and 3 from J, leaving 15 bases between them. CDR1 is SQVTM, CDR2 ANQGSEA, per germline. CDR3 size: 14 residues. The CDR3 DNA reads as TGCAGCGTTGGGCAGGGCAGGGAGGACACTGAAGCTTTCTTT. Translated, it gives CSVGQGREDTEAFF. The full variable domain, in which reference TRBV29-1 and TRBJ1-1 provide the parts outside the CDR3, is SAVISQKPSRDICQRGTSLTIQCQVDSQVTMMFWYRQQPGQSLTLIATANQGSEATYESGFVIDKFPISRPNLTFSTLTVSNMSPEDSSIYLCSVGQGREDTEAFFGQGTRLTVV.

The sample holds many counts of this clonotype. This chain connects TRBV12-3 or TRBV12-4 to TRBJ2-5, with D possibly matching TRBD2 (7 bases). This CDR3 is 15 amino acids long. The V end was cut by 3 bases, the J end by 0 bases, with 11 bases between. The CDR3 here is CASSLSRGHQETQYF. CDR3 sequence (DNA): TGTGCCAGCAGTTTGTCGCGGGGGCACCAAGAGACCCAGTACTTC.

In this sample, this clonotype is medium-sized (0.01 to 0.1%). The CDR3 bases are TGTGCCAGCAGTTCCCAAATAGAGGGGGCGAACACTGAAGCTTTCTTT. It codes for CASSSQIEGANTEAFF. This sequence joins TRBV12-3 or TRBV12-4 and TRBJ1-1, with 7 bases that match TRBD1. V lost 4 bases to trimming and J lost 1 base; unmatched junction nucleotides: 9. CDR3 length: 16 residues.

The rearrangement links TRBV5-4 to TRBJ2-5; D tentatively reads TRBD1 or TRBD2 (5 bases each). This CDR3 is built from 16 residues. V was cut by 4 bases and J by 1 base, with 17 bases left in between. Germline V gene sequence: CDR1 SGHNT, CDR2 YYREEE (reference sequence). The CDR3 DNA reads as TGTGCCAGCAGCCGGGGTGGGGCGCGACCCCAAGAGACCCAGTACTTC. This codes for CASSRGGARPQETQYF.

This clonotype was counted between two and nine times. This chain connects TRBV4-1 to TRBJ1-2; possibly TRBD1 for D (6 bases). CDR1 and CDR2 from the germline V gene are MGHRA and YSYEKL. This CDR3 spans 14 amino acids. The ends were cut back, 1 base at V and 4 bases at J, with 10 bases in the middle. The CDR3 loop is CASSQAGGTYGYTF. The CDR3 DNA is TGCGCCAGCAGCCAAGCGGGGGGCACCTATGGCTACACCTTC.

This clonotype was observed many times. This sequence joins TRBV24-1 and TRBJ2-2, with 9 bases lining up with TRBD2. CDR3 length equals 18 residues. Trimming removed 7 bases from V and 5 bases from J; junction bases left unmatched: 16. The germline V gene has CDR1 KGHDR and CDR2 SFDVKD. Written as DNA, the CDR3 is TGTGCCACCAGACCCTCCTCCTCCGGGACTAGCTCTACCGGGGAGCTGTTTTTT. It yields the protein CATRPSSSGTSSTGELFF.

The rearrangement uses TRBV2 and TRBJ1-1; no firm D call. Germline V gene lookup returns CDR1 SNHLY and CDR2 FYNNEI. The CDR3 is 15 residues long. Deletions cut 3 bases from V and 4 bases from J, with 15 bases between. The CDR3 region is CASSEAVGRFTEAFF. The CDR3 DNA is TGTGCCAGCAGTGAGGCAGTTGGTAGATTCACTGAAGCTTTCTTT.

This chain joins TRBV27 and TRBJ2-5; unclear D gene. CDR1 is MNHEY and CDR2 is SMNVEV in the germline V gene (reference sequence). CDR3 length equals 15 residues. V was pared by 0 bases and J by 1 base, with 9 bases between. The CDR3 region is CASSLSTVPQETQYF. The DNA of the CDR3 is TGTGCCAGCAGTTTATCCACAGTTCCCCAAGAGACCCAGTACTTC.